The clone carrying this T cell receptor (beta chain) was counted a few times. Its target is not known. The source of the sample is a study of blood T cells in healthy people across ages. Study-level points and caveats: Greater diversity and more naive CD4+ cells were seen in long-lived donors than in aged donors. Since the PBMCs were unsorted, naive and antigen-experienced cells could not be conclusively compared.

It was with a sample-barcoded 5' primer and a J-beta primer mix that a second PCR of roughly 6 to 12 cycles was run. The authors tagged each cDNA molecule using a template-switch adaptor with 12 random nucleotides. A single record per CDR3 protein comes from TCRdb applying MiXCR to the 5' RACE reads. This sample yields fewer than 750,000 distinct CDR3 sequences, of which approximately 52% are seen a single time; 13% belongs to the top ten. The germline gives CDR1 MNHEY, CDR2 SMNVEV (reference sequence). This CDR3 has 21 residues. Trimming removed 0 bases from V and 11 bases from J; junction bases left unmatched: 27.

Material: blood. The chain recombines TRBV27 with TRBJ2-5, with TRBD2 matching 10 bases. The receptor was derived from a woman older than 75 in good health. CDR3 region: CASSLSMGFVASGGRLNEQYF. In DNA form, the CDR3 reads TGTGCCAGCAGTTTATCGATGGGGTTCGTGGCTAGCGGGGGTCGGTTGAATGAGCAGTACTTC.